This T cell receptor (beta chain) appears in the sequencing data of a study of beta chain features in type 1 diabetes (dated by TCRdb to 2016 to 2019). The study in broad terms: Mean age, gender distribution, total cell number and subset yield did not differ between patients and healthy donors. In the study, recently diagnosed type 1 diabetes patients and matched healthy donors were compared on the TCRB repertoires of their sorted circulating CD4+ T cell subsets. Naive and central memory subsets were obtained from all 28 donors, but regulatory and stem cell-like memory subsets were isolated from only 8 patients and 8 healthy donors. A total of some 100,000,000 sorted cells were examined across all samples, and the number of cells per subset was strongly correlated with RNA yield.

A single peripheral blood draw of roughly 0.11 L on average was collected from each donor into heparinised tubes. A BD FACSAria II and a panel including CD45RO, CCR7, CD25, CD127, CD95 and CD27 were used to sort naive, central memory, regulatory and stem cell-like memory CD4+ T cells. Purity was above 98% for every sorted population. Right away, PBMCs were isolated by Lymphoprep density gradient centrifugation and were stained directly, with no culture step. So that batch effects would be minimized, each experiment stained and sorted samples in pairs, pairing one healthy donor with one patient. The CDR3 covers 15 residues, taking in both the cysteine and the phenylalanine. Of all the DNA, just the CDR3 is kept, 45 bases in frame from base 1. Compared with germline, V lacks 4 bases and J lacks 8 bases; bases without a gene match: 9. For CDR1 and CDR2, the germline V gene lists SGHRS and YFSETQ. The High Capacity cDNA Reverse Transcription Kit was used to reverse transcribe all of the isolated RNA, meaning that expressed TCRB transcripts were what got sequenced. Deep immunoSEQ sequencing was performed on naive, central memory and regulatory T cell samples, with an average of roughly 4 million total reads per sample. After sorted cells were lysed in RLT buffer, RNA was extracted with DNase-treated RNeasy Micro or Mini kits, with the choice depending on cell number. Each cell subset was processed separately to prevent cross-contamination, with patient and healthy donor samples processed together. The immunoSEQ multiplex PCR was used to amplify TCRB sequences from cDNA, generating 87-bp fragments that spanned the CDR3 region. Sequencing of the amplicons was done on the Illumina HiSeq platform. Regarding the original processing steps: PCR bias was corrected computationally using synthetic template baselines, and reads within Hamming distance 2 were collapsed, with unmergeable singletons discarded. By aligning reads against IMGT, V, D and J genes, CDR3 length, and insertions or deletions at six rearrangement sites were assigned. Clonotype counts were normalized to sorted cell number within each subset before computing true diversity and Gini coefficients with the tcR R package. The overlap coefficient, calculated on TCRB nucleotide sequences, was used to measure repertoire sharing. Not all clones reach the TCRdb copy of this immuneACCESS table, which keeps in-frame sequences only. Checked studies attribute under half of the gap to unresolved V genes and leave the rest unexplained. V, J and clone size were drawn from that table, and D and trimming were deduced from the DNA. This sample has roughly 180,000 clones in its table, and 7% to 9% of those were observed once. 0.5% of the sample is held by the ten biggest clonotypes.

The paper as a whole reports these results and caveats: Naive, central memory and regulatory TCRB repertoires appeared to be more similar among patients than among healthy donors. Only small numbers of individuals were included in the HLA sub-analyses, which left unresolved whether HLA type had any influence on TCRB rearrangement. Type 1 diabetes patients showed a moderate but significant shortening of TCRB CDR3 length in all four CD4+ subsets. PCR may preferentially amplify shorter templates, but because patient and control samples were amplified and corrected together, any resulting skew would affect both groups equally. Because cDNA was sequenced instead of genomic DNA, highly expressing activated cells could be over-represented, though the groups showed no difference in activation or CD3 levels. Fewer insertions and more nucleotide deletions at VDJ recombination sites were observed in patients with type 1 diabetes, implying thymic rearrangement abnormalities.

Points on this clone: Its binding antigen is unknown. Base qualities are not at hand, and no much larger clone is one base apart.

This receptor was taken from a man younger than 30 with type 1 diabetes. The chain was built from TRBV5-1 and TRBJ2-2; TRBD1 aligns with 9 central bases. Sequences were obtained from central memory CD4+ T cells from blood. The nucleotide sequence is given as TGCGCCAGCAGCCCGAGGACAGGGGAGAAGGGGGAGCTGTTTTTT. Its translation reads: CASSPRTGEKGELFF.